This T cell receptor (beta chain) was captured by sequencing in a study of cytomegalovirus exposure and HLA in healthy donors. Overall study: Unique TCRs numbering some 80 million, obtained from HLA-typed donors, made up an early data release.

Study-level findings and limits: Later work associated roughly 17,000 TCR beta sequences with HLA alleles at 0.05 false discovery rate. Upon later analysis, HLA-associated TCR beta chains proved more clonally expanded than other, equally common chains. The study flagged 150 to 200 TCR beta chains as cytomegalovirus-associated.

The PCR had 60 Vbeta and 13 Jbeta primers. The table came from immunoSEQ multiplex PCR; TCRdb's copy has only in-frame clones and leaves some out. The repertoire consists of 170,000 or so clones, with 75% to 85% occurring once and the leading ten covering around 0.69%. With regard to this clone: Its antigen is unknown.

The specimen sequenced was PBMCs. The sequence came from a boy aged 5 to 17 in good health and CMV-seronegative.

CDR3 DNA: TGTGCCAGCAGTTTAAACATTAACTATGGCTACACCTTC. Translated: CASSLNINYGYTF. This rearrangement joins TRBV27 to TRBJ1-2; D uncertain. The CDR3 loop spans 13 amino acids. The germline V gene encodes CDR1 MNHEY and CDR2 SMNVEV (reference sequence). V gave up 2 bases and J gave up 1 base, with 5 bases separating them.